This passage covers 32 T cell receptor beta chains from one sample sequenced in a study of cytomegalovirus exposure and HLA in healthy donors. The PCR was carried out with 60 Vbeta primers and 13 Jbeta primers. TCRdb keeps only in-frame clones here, not all; method: immunoSEQ multiplex PCR. Among about 150,000 clones listed, over 60% were seen once. Specimen: PBMCs. The receptors here all came from a woman younger than 45 in good health and CMV-seronegative.

The J gene is TRBJ2-5, the V gene TRBV27; TRBD2 matches at 14 bases. Losses at the gene ends were 5 bases for V and 1 base for J; bases not matched to a gene: 6. CDR3 length: 17 residues. Germline CDR1 is MNHEY and CDR2 is SMNVEV (reference sequence). The CDR3 sequence is CASSPGLAGAAQETQYF. In nucleotides, the CDR3 is TGTGCCAGCAGTCCGGGACTAGCGGGGGCCGCCCAAGAGACCCAGTACTTC.

The V gene is TRBV5-1, the J gene TRBJ2-2; 9 bases are a match to TRBD1. Germline lookup yields CDR1 SGHRS and CDR2 YFSETQ. The CDR3 totals 15 residues. The J segment lost 4 bases and the V segment lost 4 bases, leaving 5 bases of the junction unmatched. For the CDR3, the DNA is TGCGCCAGCAGCCCGGGACAGGGATTCACCGGGGAGCTGTTTTTT. It encodes CASSPGQGFTGELFF.

This chain uses TRBV7-3 with TRBJ2-5; D is possibly TRBD1 (5 bases). V lost 2 bases to trimming and J lost 3 bases, with 10 bases between them. The CDR3 covers 14 residues. The germline CDR1 and CDR2 sequences are SGHTA and FQGTGA. This chain's CDR3 is CASSLGVREETQYF. In DNA, the CDR3 is TGTGCCAGCAGCTTAGGTGTCAGGGAAGAGACCCAGTACTTC. Full variable domain (missing parts from reference TRBV7-3 and TRBJ2-5): GAGVSQTPSNKVTEKGKYVELRCDPISGHTALYWYRQSLGQGPEFLIYFQGTGAADDSGLPNDRFFAVRPEGSVSTLKIQRTERGDSAVYLCASSLGVREETQYFGPGTRLLVL.

The V and J genes are TRBV29-1 and TRBJ2-1, with TRBD1 matching 9 bases. The CDR3 contains 14 residues. Germline CDR1 reads SQVTM; CDR2 reads ANQGSEA. The ends lost 4 bases at V and 3 bases at J; junction bases unmatched: 4. The DNA of the CDR3 is TGCAGCGTTGGGAACAGGGGGCTCTACAATGAGCAGTTCTTC. This encodes CSVGNRGLYNEQFF.

This clone was seen once. V usage is TRBV11-2 and J usage is TRBJ1-2; possibly TRBD1 for D (5 bases). The V gene lost 3 bases and the J gene lost 0 bases, with 11 bases spanning the gap. This CDR3 has 15 residues. Germline V gene data show CDR1 as SGHAT and CDR2 as FQNNGV. The CDR3 loop reads CASSFDSRPNYGYTF. The CDR3 DNA is TGTGCCAGCAGCTTCGACAGCCGACCTAACTATGGCTACACCTTC.

The chain joins TRBV27 to TRBJ2-6; TRBD1 matches 7 bases. V lost 7 bases, J lost 2 bases, and 11 bases stayed unmatched. This CDR3 region has 17 residues. CDR1 is MNHEY and CDR2 is SMNVEV in the germline V gene (reference sequence). The CDR3 DNA reads as TGTGCCAGCACGGTGACGGGGACAGCCCCTGGGGCCAACGTCCTGACTTTC. Translation: CASTVTGTAPGANVLTF.

The chain joins TRBV2 to TRBJ1-6; TRBD1 matches at 7 bases. The V and J ends lost 4 bases and 0 bases, in that order; junction bases with no gene match: 9. Germline CDR1 SNHLY, CDR2 FYNNEI. This CDR3 comprises 18 residues. CDR3 DNA sequence: TGTGCCAGCAGTGGACAGGGAATAAGAAGCTCCTATAATTCACCCCTCCACTTT. As protein: CASSGQGIRSSYNSPLHF.

J is TRBJ2-7 and V is TRBV5-1, with TRBD2 matching over 9 bases. Per germline, CDR1 SGHRS and CDR2 YFSETQ. This CDR3 spans 16 amino acids. Losses at the gene ends were 4 bases for V and 3 bases for J; bases not matched to a gene: 11. CDR3 loop: CASSRTLAGVNYEQYF. CDR3 sequence (DNA): TGCGCCAGCAGCCGAACCTTAGCGGGGGTGAACTACGAGCAGTACTTC.

The J gene is TRBJ1-4, the V gene TRBV29-1; D is uncertain. Germline CDR1 and CDR2: SQVTM and ANQGSEA. The CDR3 has 8 residues. DNA for the CDR3: TGCTCGGTTGAAAAACTGTTTTTT. Its translation: CSVEKLFF. The whole variable domain, remainder taken from reference TRBV29-1 and TRBJ1-4, is SAVISQKPSRDICQRGTSLTIQCQVDSQVTMMFWYRQQPGQSLTLIATANQGSEATYESGFVIDKFPISRPNLTFSTLTVSNMSPEDSSIYLCSVEKLFFGSGTQLSVL.

The chain has TRBV10-2 and TRBJ2-7; 10 positions agree with TRBD2. CDR3 length: 15 residues. The trim removed 2 bases at V and 4 bases at J, leaving 5 bases unmatched. The germline gives CDR1 WSHSY, CDR2 SAAADI. The CDR3 nucleotides are TGCGCCAGCAGTGAGGCCCTAGCGGGGGCTTACGAGCAGTACTTC. This sequence encodes CASSEALAGAYEQYF.

V and J are TRBV6-6 and TRBJ2-7, with TRBD1 as a possible D gene (5 bases). Germline lookup yields CDR1 MNHNY and CDR2 SVGAGI (reference sequence). V shed 2 bases and J shed 4 bases, with 6 bases lying between them. The CDR3 runs to 12 residues. The CDR3 coding sequence is TGTGCCAGCAGTTACCAGGGTTACGAGCAGTACTTC. The encoded protein is CASSYQGYEQYF.

The chain has TRBV2 and TRBJ1-5; D perhaps matches TRBD1 (6 bases). V lost 8 bases and J 4 bases, leaving 15 bases between the germline ends. Germline V gene lookup returns CDR1 SNHLY and CDR2 FYNNEI. The CDR3 sequence is 14 residues long. The CDR3 DNA follows: TGTGCCAGCCGGGGGGCTAGGACGAATCAGCCCCAGCATTTT. The encoded protein is CASRGARTNQPQHF.

There are a few counts of this clone. This sequence joins TRBV10-3 and TRBJ1-1; D unclear. V lost 6 bases to trimming and J lost 1 base, with 18 bases between them. The CDR3 totals 16 residues. Germline V CDR1 and CDR2: ENHRY, SYGVKD. CDR3 DNA: TGTGCCATCAGCCAACCCCTTGGGAGGGCGAACACTGAAGCTTTCTTT. The encoded protein is CAISQPLGRANTEAFF.

V gene TRBV7-9 combines with J gene TRBJ1-5, with D possibly matching TRBD1 (5 bases). Trimming removed 5 bases at V and 1 base at J, with 18 bases between. The germline V gene encodes CDR1 SEHNR and CDR2 FQNEAQ (reference sequence). The CDR3 contains 17 residues. The CDR3 DNA sequence: TGTGCCAGCAGCCGATTGGGGGGAGACGGAAGCAATCAGCCCCAGCATTTT. It yields the protein CASSRLGGDGSNQPQHF.

This clone was counted only a few times. The chain recombines TRBV6-4 with TRBJ2-3, with 11 bases fitting TRBD2. V dropped 6 bases and J dropped 1; count of bases not matched to a gene: 3. Germline V gene lookup returns CDR1 MRHNA and CDR2 SNTAGT. The CDR3 length is 15 residues. Here the CDR3 reads CASSPTSGGTDTQYF. CDR3 DNA: TGTGCCAGCAGCCCGACTAGCGGGGGCACAGATACGCAGTATTTT.

The genes are TRBV10-2 and TRBJ1-3; D is unclear. Between the trimmed V and J ends, which lost 6 bases and 8 bases, there was a span of 5 bases. The CDR3 loop spans 10 amino acids. Germline V gene lookup returns CDR1 WSHSY and CDR2 SAAADI. The CDR3 sequence is CASRGDTIYF. The DNA for the CDR3 is TGCGCCAGCAGGGGAGACACCATATATTTT.

The V call is TRBV14, the J call TRBJ2-7; D unclear. From germline, CDR1 is SGHDN and CDR2 FVKESK. CDR3 length: 13 residues. V lost 1 base, J lost 5 bases, and 9 bases lay in between. CDR3: CASSQAYPDEQYF. Written as DNA, the CDR3 is TGTGCCAGCAGCCAAGCCTACCCCGACGAGCAGTACTTC.

This sequence joins TRBV6-6 and TRBJ1-1; D gene unclear. The CDR3 contains 13 residues. V lost 4 bases and J lost 0, with 6 bases in between. CDR1 MNHNY and CDR2 SVGAGI come from the germline V gene (reference sequence). The CDR3 nucleotides read TGTGCCAGCAGTTCCCACATGAACACTGAAGCTTTCTTT. Encoded protein: CASSSHMNTEAFF.

V usage is TRBV5-4 and J usage is TRBJ2-7; D gene uncertain. The CDR3 consists of 15 residues. Germline CDR1 is SGHNT and CDR2 is YYREEE (reference sequence). The V end was cut by 3 bases, the J end by 0 bases, with 13 bases between. The CDR3 sequence: CASSSLGGTSYEQYF. In nucleotides, the CDR3 is TGTGCCAGCAGCTCCCTAGGCGGTACCTCCTACGAGCAGTACTTC.

The chain combines TRBV30 with TRBJ1-5; TRBD1 matches at 7 bases. The CDR3 spans 13 residues. J lost 7 bases, V lost 4 bases, and 7 bases had no gene match. CDR1 and CDR2 from the germline V gene are GTSNPN and SVGIG (reference sequence). The CDR3 bases are TGTGCCTGGAACGACAGGGAAGGGCAGCCCCAGCATTTT. It specifies CAWNDREGQPQHF.

This chain uses TRBV4-2 with TRBJ1-4, with D possibly matching TRBD1 (6 bases). The CDR3 runs 13 residues. CDR1 and CDR2 (germline): LGHNA, YNFKEQ. Trimming pared 7 bases from V and 0 bases from J, leaving 6 bases between. The CDR3 protein is CASNRATNEKLFF. For the CDR3, the DNA is TGTGCCAGCAACAGGGCAACTAATGAAAAACTGTTTTTT.

This clone has just one count. This chain joins TRBV5-1 and TRBJ1-1; a weak D match, TRBD1 (6 bases). The ends were cut back, 7 bases at V and 0 bases at J, with 13 bases in the middle. The CDR3 runs to 14 residues. Germline V gene lookup returns CDR1 SGHRS and CDR2 YFSETQ. CDR3 in DNA: TGCGCCAGCGCACTCAGGGGAGTGAACACTGAAGCTTTCTTT. Its protein is CASALRGVNTEAFF.

The rearrangement joins TRBV6-1 to TRBJ2-3; a weak D match, TRBD1 (5 bases). CDR3 size: 15 residues. Germline CDR1 MNHNS, CDR2 SASEGT. V was trimmed by 4 bases and J by 1 base, leaving 12 bases between them. CDR3 coding DNA: TGTGCCAGCAGTGTATCCAGGGTGGGCACAGATACGCAGTATTTT. Amino acids: CASSVSRVGTDTQYF.

This sequence joins TRBV6-1 and TRBJ1-2; TRBD1 is a possible D gene (5 bases). CDR1 is MNHNS and CDR2 is SASEGT in the germline V gene. The V gene lost 4 bases and the J gene lost 3 bases, with 12 bases spanning the gap. The CDR3 runs 14 residues. This CDR3 reads CASSARGTDYGYTF. CDR3 nucleotide sequence: TGTGCCAGCAGTGCCCGTGGGACTGACTATGGCTACACCTTC.

The chain couples TRBV6-4 to TRBJ1-2, with D possibly matching TRBD1 (6 bases). The CDR3 has 14 residues. Germline CDR1 is MRHNA and CDR2 is SNTAGT. The V and J ends lost 4 bases and 5 bases respectively, with 14 bases between them. The CDR3 DNA reads TGTGCCAGCAGTGCCACGGGGCAGGGGTATGGCTACACCTTC. It yields the protein CASSATGQGYGYTF.

The genes are TRBV6-1 and TRBJ2-7; 8 bases match TRBD2. Germline V CDR1 and CDR2: MNHNS, SASEGT. The junction had 9 bases not matched to a gene; V was cut back by 5 bases and J by 3 bases. The CDR3 loop spans 15 amino acids. The CDR3 is CASSPPSGPRYEQYF. The CDR3 region has the DNA TGTGCCAGCAGTCCCCCTAGCGGGCCCCGCTACGAGCAGTACTTC.

This clone has only one observation. The J gene is TRBJ1-2, the V gene TRBV19; 7 nucleotides match TRBD1. The CDR3 totals 16 residues. V trimming: 5 bases; J trimming: 5 bases; junction bases outside the gene matches: 14. CDR1 is LNHDA, CDR2 SQIVND, per germline (reference sequence). The CDR3 coding sequence is TGTGCCAGTAGTTCCCCCCGGGCAGGGGGTGGGTATGGCTACACCTTC. As protein: CASSSPRAGGGYGYTF.

This clone was picked up a small number of times. The CDR3 sequence: CASSLVGREGTEAFF. The CDR3 DNA is TGTGCCAGCAGCTTGGTGGGGAGAGAGGGCACTGAAGCTTTCTTT. The chain is built from TRBV5-4 and TRBJ1-1; no definite D call. The CDR3 runs to 15 residues. The V gene's germline CDR1 is SGHNT and CDR2 YYREEE (reference sequence). V was clipped by 0 bases and J by 4 bases, with 13 bases between them.

The V and J genes are TRBV7-6 and TRBJ2-2, with 7 bases that match TRBD1. V dropped 6 bases and J dropped 4; count of bases not matched to a gene: 14. This CDR3 has 17 amino acids. Per germline, CDR1 SGHVS and CDR2 FNYEAQ. The CDR3 sequence: CASSFIATGLGTGELFF. The DNA for the CDR3 is TGTGCCAGCAGTTTCATCGCGACAGGGCTCGGCACCGGGGAGCTGTTTTTT. The full variable domain, in which reference TRBV7-6 and TRBJ2-2 provide the parts outside the CDR3, is GAGVSQSPRYKVTKRGQDVALRCDPISGHVSLYWYRQALGQGPEFLTYFNYEAQQDKSGLPNDRFSAERPEGSISTLTIQRTEQRDSAMYRCASSFIATGLGTGELFFGEGSRLTVL.

About this clone: One end of the junction fails to match germline, which may point to a read error. The chain employs TRBV18 and TRBJ2-4, with 9 bases aligning to TRBD1. The CDR3 runs to 15 residues. Germline V gene sequence: CDR1 KGHSH, CDR2 LQKENI. The CDR3 sequence: CASSPRDREGNIQHF. Here the CDR3 DNA reads TGTGCCAGCTCACCCCGGGACAGGGAGGGGAACATTCAGCACTTC.

The gene calls are TRBV27 and TRBJ1-5, with a tentative D call TRBD1 (6 bases). Germline V gene lookup returns CDR1 MNHEY and CDR2 SMNVEV (reference sequence). V dropped 7 bases and J dropped 7 bases, with 14 bases sitting between them. The CDR3 totals 13 residues. The CDR3, as DNA: TGTGCCAGCACCCACAGGGAGGGCCAGCCCCAGCATTTT. This codes for CASTHREGQPQHF.

This clone came up a few times. The rearrangement uses TRBV15 and TRBJ2-3; 7 bases are a match to TRBD2. V was pared by 1 base and J by 4 bases, with 5 bases of the junction left unmatched. CDR3 length equals 15 residues. From germline, CDR1 is LNHNV and CDR2 YYDKDF (reference sequence). Here the CDR3 DNA reads TGTGCCACCAGCAGAGTTGGGGGAGGGGCAGATACGCAGTATTTT. Residues: CATSRVGGGADTQYF.